This paragraph covers one TCR beta chain sequence. Its specificity is unknown. This specimen belongs to a study of long-term antiretroviral therapy in people with HIV. Every donor contributed at least one pre-ART and at least two post-ART PBMC samples. They ran version v3.0 of the immunoSEQ assay at survey level. Assay: immunoSEQ multiplex PCR; the TCRdb copy retains only in-frame clones and omits some. This sample yields about 21,000 clones, of which just under 85% are seen a single time; 4.6% belongs to the top ten. Germline CDR1 is SNHLY and CDR2 is FYNNEI. The CDR3 runs to 15 residues. V lost 0 bases and J 1 base, leaving 9 bases between the germline ends. Study results and caveats: When set beside controls, HIV repertoires had CDR3 length ranges that were narrower. Dominant in the repertoire at all time points were clones expanded before ART.

Specimen: unsorted PBMCs, collected 0.5 years after starting antiretroviral therapy. This receptor was taken from a man aged 18 to 35 with HIV. V is TRBV2 and J is TRBJ2-5; D may be TRBD1 or TRBD2 (6 bases each). CDR3 bases: TGTGCCAGCAGTGAAGCGTGGGGGGCCCAAGAGACCCAGTACTTC. It encodes CASSEAWGAQETQYF.